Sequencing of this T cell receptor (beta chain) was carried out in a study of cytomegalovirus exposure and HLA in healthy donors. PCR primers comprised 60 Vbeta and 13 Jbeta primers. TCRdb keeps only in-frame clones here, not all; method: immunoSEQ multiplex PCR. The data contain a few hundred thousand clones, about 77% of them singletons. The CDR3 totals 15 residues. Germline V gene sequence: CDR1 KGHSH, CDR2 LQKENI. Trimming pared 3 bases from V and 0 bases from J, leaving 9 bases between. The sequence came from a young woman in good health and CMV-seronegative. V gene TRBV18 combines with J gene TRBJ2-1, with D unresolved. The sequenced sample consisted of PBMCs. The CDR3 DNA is TGTGCCAGCTCACCGCCGAGAAGCTCCTACAATGAGCAGTTCTTC. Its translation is CASSPPRSSYNEQFF.